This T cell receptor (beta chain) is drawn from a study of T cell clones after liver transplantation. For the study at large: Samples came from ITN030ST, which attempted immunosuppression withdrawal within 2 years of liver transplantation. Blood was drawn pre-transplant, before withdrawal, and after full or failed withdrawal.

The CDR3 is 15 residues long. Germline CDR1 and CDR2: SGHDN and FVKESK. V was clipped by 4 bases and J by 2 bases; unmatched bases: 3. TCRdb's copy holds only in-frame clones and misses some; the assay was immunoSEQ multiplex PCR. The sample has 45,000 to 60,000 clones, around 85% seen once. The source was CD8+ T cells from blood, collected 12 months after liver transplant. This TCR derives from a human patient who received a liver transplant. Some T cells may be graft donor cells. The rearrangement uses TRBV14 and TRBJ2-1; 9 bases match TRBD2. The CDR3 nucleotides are TGTGCCAGCAGCCTCTTAGCGGGAGCCTACAATGAGCAGTTCTTC. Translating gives CASSLLAGAYNEQFF.